One sample yielded the 28 T cell receptor beta chains listed below, sequenced in a study of T cell responses to AZD1222 COVID-19 vaccine. Sequenced by immunoSEQ multiplex PCR; TCRdb stores in-frame clones only, minus some. The sample consists of tens of thousands of clones, about 90% of them appearing once. The source was peripheral blood, collected on day 0 of AZD1222 vaccination. Every receptor here comes from an adult in good health.

The CDR3 spells CASSQAGVGQFF. The CDR3 region has the DNA TGCGCCAGCAGCCAAGCGGGGGTCGGGCAGTTCTTC. This chain uses TRBV4-1 with TRBJ2-1; maybe TRBD2 (6 bases). Trimming took off 1 base at V and 12 bases at J, with 10 bases between the two ends. The germline gives CDR1 MGHRA, CDR2 YSYEKL. This CDR3 comprises 12 residues.

V usage is TRBV3-1 (or the pseudogene TRBV3-2) and J usage is TRBJ2-7; 7 bases align to TRBD2. V was pared by 3 bases and J by 3 bases, with 5 bases of the junction left unmatched. This CDR3 region has 14 residues. Germline V gene data show CDR1 as LGHDT and CDR2 as YNNKEL (reference sequence). For the CDR3, the DNA is TGTGCCAGCAGCCACAGGGAGGGAATCTACGAGCAGTACTTC. Its protein product is CASSHREGIYEQYF.

V is TRBV7-8 and J is TRBJ2-2; maybe TRBD1 (6 bases). The V end was cut by 8 bases, the J end by 1 base, with 8 bases between. CDR3 size: 13 residues. Germline assignment: CDR1 SGHVS and CDR2 FQNEAQ. The CDR3 is CASLTGNTGELFF. Written as DNA, the CDR3 is TGTGCCAGCCTGACAGGGAACACCGGGGAGCTGTTTTTT.

In its sample, this clone was seen once. The genes are TRBV29-1 and TRBJ1-1; 10 bases match TRBD1. The germline V gene has CDR1 SQVTM and CDR2 ANQGSEA. The CDR3 totals 13 residues. V was clipped by 6 bases and J by 3 bases; unmatched bases: 4. DNA for the CDR3: TGCAGCGTAAGGACAGGGGGAGACACTGAAGCTTTCTTT. Translated, it gives CSVRTGGDTEAFF. The full variable domain, rest sourced from reference TRBV29-1 and TRBJ1-1, is SAVISQKPSRDICQRGTSLTIQCQVDSQVTMMFWYRQQPGQSLTLIATANQGSEATYESGFVIDKFPISRPNLTFSTLTVSNMSPEDSSIYLCSVRTGGDTEAFFGQGTRLTVV.

The chain recombines TRBV19 with TRBJ1-4; 7 nucleotides line up with TRBD1. Trimming removed 3 bases from V and 6 bases from J; junction bases left unmatched: 7. Germline V CDR1 and CDR2: LNHDA, SQIVND (reference sequence). This CDR3 region has 15 residues. The CDR3 DNA sequence: TGTGCCAGTAGTATTGGAGGAGGGGGCTATGAAAAACTGTTTTTT. Protein: CASSIGGGGYEKLFF.

This clone came up once. The chain combines TRBV21-1 with TRBJ2-4; no check of the table's D call, TRBD2, against the DNA was made. TRBV21-1 is a known pseudogene. The CDR3 spans 11 residues. Here the CDR3 reads CASSKPRVGYF. CDR3 nucleotide sequence: TGTGCCAGCAGCAAACCCCGGGTTGGGTACTTC.

The chain is built from TRBV7-2 and TRBJ2-3; maybe TRBD2 (5 bases). Germline V lookup: CDR1 SGHTA, CDR2 FQGNSA. V dropped 1 base and J dropped 6 bases, with 14 bases sitting between them. The CDR3 extends over 15 amino acids. The CDR3 sequence: CASSLGGLAEDTQYF. The CDR3 DNA reads TGTGCCAGCAGCTTAGGCGGACTGGCCGAGGATACGCAGTATTTT. Combining the CDR3 with reference TRBV7-2 and TRBJ2-3 gives the whole variable domain GAGVSQSPSNKVTEKGKDVELRCDPISGHTALYWYRQSLGQGLEFLIYFQGNSAPDKSGLPSDRFSAERTGGSVSTLTIQRTQQEDSAVYLCASSLGGLAEDTQYFGPGTRLTVL.

The V and J genes are TRBV30 and TRBJ2-1; 7 bases map to TRBD2. V shed 5 bases and J 8 bases; nucleotides not matched to a gene: 6. This CDR3 region has 12 residues. The germline CDR1 and CDR2 sequences are GTSNPN and SVGIG (reference sequence). The CDR3: CAWGLVEDEQFF. The CDR3 nucleotides are TGTGCCTGGGGACTAGTAGAGGATGAGCAGTTCTTC.

The chain joins TRBV5-8 to TRBJ2-5, with D unresolved. Germline loops: CDR1 SGHTS, CDR2 YDEGEE. Trimming shortened V by 1 base and J by 4 bases, and 11 bases separated the two germline ends. The CDR3 runs 14 residues. CDR3 sequence (DNA): TGTGCCAGCAGCTTGATGGCAGCTCGAGAGACCCAGTACTTC. Translating it yields CASSLMAARETQYF.

The chain carries TRBV27 and TRBJ2-2; D not certain. The CDR3 consists of 16 residues. Per the germline V gene, CDR1 is MNHEY and CDR2 is SMNVEV (reference sequence). The V end was cut by 0 bases, the J end by 4 bases, with 12 bases between. The CDR3 sequence is CASSLSSTAATGELFF. The CDR3 nucleotides read TGTGCCAGCAGTTTATCGAGCACAGCCGCCACCGGGGAGCTGTTTTTT.

By sample fraction, this clone is medium-sized. This chain connects TRBV29-1 to TRBJ2-7; TRBD2 matches at 13 bases. J was trimmed by 1 base and V by 5 bases; bases with no gene match: 11. The CDR3 has 17 residues. Germline CDR1 and CDR2: SQVTM and ANQGSEA. The CDR3 region is CSVSLRTSGSSSYEQYF. The CDR3 DNA sequence: TGCAGCGTTAGCCTGAGGACTAGCGGGAGTAGTTCCTACGAGCAGTACTTC.

This clone is a singleton in its sample. The chain recombines TRBV5-4 with TRBJ2-7, with D tentatively TRBD2 (5 bases). The V gene's germline CDR1 is SGHNT and CDR2 YYREEE (reference sequence). V was clipped by 3 bases and J by 0 bases, with 10 bases between them. This CDR3 spans 14 amino acids. As DNA, the CDR3 is TGTGCCAGCAGCTCCTCGGGAAGCTCCTACGAGCAGTACTTC. It codes for CASSSSGSSYEQYF.

This chain links TRBV7-2 with TRBJ1-2; D is ambiguous. The CDR3 covers 16 residues. The V and J ends lost 1 base and 4 bases respectively, with 16 bases between them. CDR1 and CDR2 from the germline V gene are SGHTA and FQGNSA. As DNA, the CDR3 is TGTGCCAGCAGCTTAGACAAGTCGAGGATGGGCTATGGCTACACCTTC. Translating gives CASSLDKSRMGYGYTF.

The chain employs TRBV6-1 and TRBJ2-5; a possible D gene is TRBD2 (6 bases). This CDR3 region has 15 residues. Trimming pared 1 base from V and 4 bases from J, leaving 13 bases between. Germline V CDR1 and CDR2: MNHNS, SASEGT. The chain's CDR3 is CASSEVFQGGETQYF. CDR3 nucleotide sequence: TGTGCCAGCAGTGAAGTCTTTCAGGGAGGAGAGACCCAGTACTTC.

The chain joins TRBV5-1 to TRBJ2-3; TRBD2 might be the D (5 bases). V was trimmed by 3 bases and J by 3 bases, leaving 14 bases between them. CDR1 and CDR2 from the germline V gene are SGHRS and YFSETQ. The CDR3 runs 15 residues. This CDR3 is CASSSEGIGTDTQYF. DNA of the CDR3: TGCGCCAGCAGCTCCGAGGGAATAGGAACAGATACGCAGTATTTT. Full variable domain (missing parts from reference TRBV5-1 and TRBJ2-3): KAGVTQTPRYLIKTRGQQVTLSCSPISGHRSVSWYQQTPGQGLQFLFEYFSETQRNKGNFPGRFSGRQFSNSRSEMNVSTLELGDSALYLCASSSEGIGTDTQYFGPGTRLTVL.

This chain connects TRBV5-4 to TRBJ1-2, with D hard to call. Germline-derived CDR1 and CDR2 are SGHNT and YYREEE (reference sequence). Trimming removed 4 bases from V and 6 bases from J, with 10 bases in between. This CDR3 comprises 12 residues. This CDR3 reads CASSATANGYTF. In DNA, the CDR3 is TGTGCCAGCAGCGCCACTGCCAATGGCTACACCTTC.

The genes are TRBV24-1 and TRBJ2-7, with 9 bases matching TRBD2. Germline V gene data show CDR1 as KGHDR and CDR2 as SFDVKD. The junction had 8 bases not matched to a gene; V was cut back by 4 bases and J by 2 bases. This CDR3 is built from 16 residues. The CDR3 DNA follows: TGTGCCACCAGTGAGAGCCGACTAGCGGCTACCTACGAGCAGTACTTC. Its protein is CATSESRLAATYEQYF.

The table lists this clone with a few counts. V gene TRBV27 combines with J gene TRBJ2-1; 7 bases map to TRBD1. Germline V gives CDR1 MNHEY, CDR2 SMNVEV (reference sequence). Trimming took 6 bases from V and 7 from J; bases not matched to a gene: 15. The CDR3 runs to 16 residues. This CDR3 reads CASSPIGQALGNEQFF. The CDR3 region has the DNA TGTGCCAGCAGCCCCATAGGACAGGCCCTAGGGAATGAGCAGTTCTTC.

The chain couples TRBV9 to TRBJ1-6; a possible D gene is TRBD1 (5 bases). Looked up from germline, CDR1 is SGDLS and CDR2 is YYNGEE. V lost 0 bases to trimming and J lost 8 bases, with 15 bases between them. This CDR3 has 16 residues. The CDR3 bases are TGTGCCAGCAGCGTAGGAGGCTGGGGCGCCGATTCACCCCTCCACTTT. Translating it yields CASSVGGWGADSPLHF.

The V call is TRBV19, the J call TRBJ2-3, with TRBD1 identical over 7 bases. With 4 bases clipped from V and 12 bases from J, the junction kept 4 bases outside the gene matches. Germline CDR1 reads LNHDA; CDR2 reads SQIVND (reference sequence). The CDR3 has 11 amino acids. The CDR3 loop is CASSKTGTQYF. The DNA of the CDR3 is TGTGCCAGTAGTAAGACAGGGACCCAGTATTTT.

The V gene is TRBV3-1 (or the pseudogene TRBV3-2), the J gene TRBJ1-2; D is unresolved. Per the germline V gene, CDR1 is LGHDT and CDR2 is YNNKEL (reference sequence). Trimming stripped 0 bases from V and 4 bases from J, with 9 bases between. The CDR3 is 14 residues long. This chain's CDR3 is CASSQEIAAYGYTF. The CDR3 DNA sequence: TGTGCCAGCAGCCAAGAGATCGCAGCCTATGGCTACACCTTC.

This clone was seen once. The CDR3 reads CASSERQEPRTQYF. Written as DNA, the CDR3 is TGTGCCAGCAGTGAAAGACAGGAGCCTAGGACCCAGTACTTC. V and J are TRBV2 and TRBJ2-5; D possibly corresponds to TRBD1 (6 bases). The germline V gene encodes CDR1 SNHLY and CDR2 FYNNEI. Trimming shortened V by 2 bases and J by 7 bases, and 14 bases separated the two germline ends. The CDR3 sequence is 14 residues long.

The chain recombines TRBV19 with TRBJ1-5; TRBD1 agrees at 7 bases. This CDR3 is 15 amino acids long. From germline, CDR1 is LNHDA and CDR2 SQIVND (reference sequence). V shed 1 base and J 5 bases; nucleotides not matched to a gene: 5. CDR3 DNA: TGTGCCAGTAGTATAGGGACAGGAGGAGATCAGCCCCAGCATTTT. Its protein product is CASSIGTGGDQPQHF.

V usage is TRBV2 and J usage is TRBJ1-1; 8 bases line up with TRBD1. V was pared by 11 bases and J by 0 bases, with 5 bases of the junction left unmatched. The CDR3 spans 13 residues. CDR1 and CDR2 (germline): SNHLY, FYNNEI. CDR3 DNA sequence: TGTGCCTCTTCAGGGGGCCTGAACACTGAAGCTTTCTTT. It translates to CASSGGLNTEAFF.

The count of this clone is one. DNA of the CDR3: TGTGCCAGCAGCTTAGTTGGGGATGCCTACGAGCAGTACTTC. Protein sequence: CASSLVGDAYEQYF. This rearrangement joins TRBV13 to TRBJ2-7; no definite D call. The CDR3 extends over 14 amino acids. V was pared by 1 base and J by 2 bases, with 9 bases between. From germline, CDR1 is PRHDT and CDR2 FYEKMQ (reference sequence).

In nucleotides, the CDR3 is TGTGCCAGCAGTTTAGGGGGGAACACTCGAGGCTATGGCTACACCTTC. Protein: CASSLGGNTRGYGYTF. The chain recombines TRBV27 with TRBJ1-2; a weak D match, TRBD1 (5 bases). Germline V gene data show CDR1 as MNHEY and CDR2 as SMNVEV (reference sequence). This CDR3 spans 16 amino acids. V lost 2 bases and J 4 bases, leaving 17 bases between the germline ends.

CDR3 bases: TGTGCCAGCAGTTTTACCTCTCCATCCCCGCTGTTTTTT. This gives the protein CASSFTSPSPLFF. The chain recombines TRBV12-3 or TRBV12-4 with TRBJ2-2; D unclear. The CDR3 sequence is 13 residues long. V lost 3 bases to trimming and J lost 13 bases, with 15 bases between them.

J is TRBJ2-5 and V is TRBV5-4; TRBD2 might be the D (6 bases). This CDR3 comprises 14 residues. Germline lookup yields CDR1 SGHNT and CDR2 YYREEE (reference sequence). V shed 6 bases and J shed 3 bases, with 15 bases lying between them. The CDR3 nucleotides are TGTGCCAGCATACTTCTAGCGCGGGAAGAGACCCAGTACTTC. Encoded protein: CASILLAREETQYF.